These 22 T cell receptor beta chains originate from one sample sequenced in a study of blood T cell repertoires in COVID-19. Produced via immunoSEQ multiplex PCR; TCRdb's table is partial and in-frame only. The profile shows over 400,000 clones, roughly 85% of them singletons. Material for sequencing was peripheral blood. The receptors here all came from a woman in her 30s with active or convalescent COVID-19.

The rearrangement uses TRBV29-1 and TRBJ1-2, with D perhaps matching TRBD1 (5 bases). From germline, CDR1 is SQVTM and CDR2 ANQGSEA. The V and J ends lost 2 bases and 8 bases respectively, with 15 bases between them. CDR3 length equals 13 residues. The CDR3 reads CSVEYDSPRGYTF. The CDR3 region has the DNA TGCAGCGTTGAATACGACAGCCCTCGGGGCTACACCTTC.

In its sample, this clone was seen a few times. The chain is built from TRBV5-4 and TRBJ1-6; 9 bases are a match to TRBD1. Looked up from germline, CDR1 is SGHNT and CDR2 is YYREEE (reference sequence). The CDR3 has 13 residues. J was trimmed by 8 bases and V by 9 bases; bases with no gene match: 6. The DNA of the CDR3 is TGTGCCACGACAGGGGGATTGTATTCACCCCTCCACTTT. Its protein is CATTGGLYSPLHF.

The chain combines TRBV7-2 with TRBJ1-6, with TRBD1 as a possible D gene (6 bases). Trimming left V 2 bases short and J 4 bases short, with 15 bases between. The CDR3 runs 17 residues. CDR1 is SGHTA, CDR2 FQGNSA, per germline. The CDR3 sequence: CASSLRKDSLYNSPLHF. The CDR3 DNA reads TGTGCCAGCAGCTTACGAAAGGACAGCTTGTATAATTCACCCCTCCACTTT.

The V and J genes are TRBV25-1 and TRBJ1-2; TRBD1 matches at 11 bases. The CDR3 totals 15 residues. Trimming removed 1 base from V and 8 bases from J; junction bases left unmatched: 6. Germline V gene lookup returns CDR1 MGHDK and CDR2 SYGVNS. CDR3 in DNA: TGTGCCAGCAGTGAATCAGGGACAGGGGGACGCGGCTACACCTTC. Translation gives CASSESGTGGRGYTF.

The chain has TRBV12-3 or TRBV12-4 and TRBJ1-5; weak D call: TRBD1 (5 bases). V lost 6 bases and J 11 bases, leaving 17 bases between the germline ends. This CDR3 region has 13 residues. The CDR3: CASRPGTGGAQHF. As DNA, the CDR3 is TGTGCCAGCAGACCTGGGACCGGGGGTGCCCAGCATTTT.

The CDR3 region is CASSLLLRRETQYF. The DNA for the CDR3 is TGTGCCAGCAGCTTACTCCTCCGGAGGGAGACCCAGTACTTC. V usage is TRBV7-9 and J usage is TRBJ2-5, with D maybe TRBD2 (5 bases). The germline V and J ends were trimmed by 2 bases and 5 bases, with 12 bases remaining between them. The germline V gene encodes CDR1 SEHNR and CDR2 FQNEAQ (reference sequence). The CDR3 contains 14 residues.

V and J are TRBV2 and TRBJ2-5; D remains ambiguous. CDR3 length equals 16 residues. Germline V lookup: CDR1 SNHLY, CDR2 FYNNEI. V was cut by 6 bases and J by 3 bases, with 20 bases left in between. The CDR3 region has the DNA TGTGCCAGCAGACCGGCCGGAAGGTCAGGTGAAGAGACCCAGTACTTC. Translation gives CASRPAGRSGEETQYF. Full variable domain (outside the CDR3, taken from reference TRBV2 and TRBJ2-5): EPEVTQTPSHQVTQMGQEVILRCVPISNHLYFYWYRQILGQKVEFLVSFYNNEISEKSEIFDDQFSVERPDGSNFTLKIRSTKLEDSAMYFCASRPAGRSGEETQYFGPGTRLLVL.

The chain is built from TRBV5-6 and TRBJ2-2; D gene ambiguous. V dropped 2 bases and J dropped 6 bases, with 5 bases sitting between them. The CDR3 is 12 amino acids. CDR1 SGHDT and CDR2 YYEEEE come from the germline V gene. The CDR3 reads CASSFFPGELFF. CDR3 in DNA: TGTGCCAGCAGCTTCTTCCCCGGGGAGCTGTTTTTT.

V usage is TRBV5-5 and J usage is TRBJ1-2, with D hard to call. The germline V gene encodes CDR1 SGHKS and CDR2 YYEKEE (reference sequence). Trimming removed 1 base at V and 2 bases at J, with 9 bases between. CDR3 length: 14 amino acids. The CDR3 DNA sequence: TGTGCCAGCAGCTTGCAGGTTTCCAACTATGGCTACACCTTC. Its protein product is CASSLQVSNYGYTF.

The rearrangement uses TRBV7-9 and TRBJ2-1, with D possibly TRBD2 on 6 matching bases. The CDR3 contains 17 residues. CDR1 and CDR2 (germline): SEHNR, FQNEAQ (reference sequence). V was pared by 3 bases and J by 8 bases, with 23 bases between. CDR3 nucleotides: TGTGCCAGCAGCTTCTTGGCGGGAAACGACCTTAGCGATGAGCAGTTCTTC. Encoded protein: CASSFLAGNDLSDEQFF.

DNA of the CDR3: TGTGCCAGCAGCCCGGGGTTCTCTGGAAACACCATATATTTT. Its translation is CASSPGFSGNTIYF. The chain recombines TRBV21-1 with TRBJ1-3. TRBV21-1 is tagged as a pseudogene. The CDR3 spans 14 residues.

This chain links TRBV5-1 with TRBJ2-7; 7 bases agree with TRBD1. Germline V lookup: CDR1 SGHRS, CDR2 YFSETQ. The CDR3 consists of 15 residues. V lost 3 bases to trimming and J lost 7 bases; unmatched junction nucleotides: 13. The CDR3: CASSSGQEESGEQYF. The CDR3, as DNA: TGCGCCAGCAGCTCTGGACAGGAGGAGTCTGGGGAGCAGTACTTC.

V usage is TRBV2 and J usage is TRBJ2-7, with TRBD2 matching 8 bases. The germline CDR1 and CDR2 sequences are SNHLY and FYNNEI. The CDR3 length is 14 residues. The J segment lost 0 bases and the V segment lost 7 bases, leaving 5 bases of the junction unmatched. The CDR3 DNA is TGTGCCAGCACCCCCGGGACTAGCTCCTACGAGCAGTACTTC. Translation gives CASTPGTSSYEQYF.

V gene TRBV27 combines with J gene TRBJ1-1, with TRBD1 matching over 7 bases. The CDR3 has 15 amino acids. Germline lookup yields CDR1 MNHEY and CDR2 SMNVEV (reference sequence). The J segment lost 0 bases and the V segment lost 7 bases, leaving 8 bases of the junction unmatched. The CDR3 region has the DNA TGTGCCAGCACTACTTCCGACAGGGTGAACACTGAAGCTTTCTTT. Protein: CASTTSDRVNTEAFF.

J is TRBJ1-2 and V is TRBV5-4; D is undetermined. Trimming removed 2 bases at V and 7 bases at J, with 12 bases between. The CDR3 covers 13 residues. Germline V gene sequence: CDR1 SGHNT, CDR2 YYREEE (reference sequence). The CDR3 loop is CASSFSQIGGYTF. As DNA, the CDR3 is TGTGCCAGCAGCTTTTCACAGATCGGTGGCTACACCTTC.

The chain joins TRBV6-1 to TRBJ1-5; D is possibly TRBD1 (6 bases). V was clipped by 1 base and J by 4 bases, with 11 bases between them. CDR3 size: 15 residues. CDR1 and CDR2 from the germline V gene are MNHNS and SASEGT. In DNA, the CDR3 is TGTGCCAGCAGTGAAGTTACAGGGATTAATCAGCCCCAGCATTTT. This codes for CASSEVTGINQPQHF.

The V gene is TRBV19, the J gene TRBJ1-1; D is ambiguous. The germline CDR1 and CDR2 sequences are LNHDA and SQIVND (reference sequence). V lost 9 bases and J lost 0, with 11 bases in between. The CDR3 totals 13 residues. CDR3 region: CASKWGVNTEAFF. DNA for the CDR3: TGTGCCAGCAAGTGGGGAGTGAACACTGAAGCTTTCTTT. The variable domain in full, completed from reference TRBV19 and TRBJ1-1, reads DGGITQSPKYLFRKEGQNVTLSCEQNLNHDAMYWYRQDPGQGLRLIYYSQIVNDFQKGDIAEGYSVSREKKESFPLTVTSAQKNPTAFYLCASKWGVNTEAFFGQGTRLTVV.

The rearrangement joins TRBV30 to TRBJ2-7; 11 bases agree with TRBD1. The junction had 5 bases not matched to a gene; V was cut back by 5 bases and J by 5 bases. The CDR3 consists of 13 residues. CDR1 is GTSNPN, CDR2 SVGIG, per germline (reference sequence). The CDR3 nucleotides read TGTGCCTGGGACAGGACAGGGGGCCACGAGCAGTACTTC. Translation gives CAWDRTGGHEQYF.

This rearrangement joins TRBV27 to TRBJ1-6; D gene unclear. There are 13 residues in the CDR3. CDR1 is MNHEY and CDR2 is SMNVEV in the germline V gene (reference sequence). Trimming removed 4 bases from V and 7 bases from J, with 8 bases in between. CDR3 in amino acids: CASSWSGNSPLHF. The CDR3, as DNA: TGTGCCAGCAGTTGGTCCGGGAATTCACCCCTCCACTTT.

This chain connects TRBV5-1 to TRBJ1-2; possibly TRBD1 for D (6 bases). Germline CDR1 SGHRS, CDR2 YFSETQ. Trimming removed 5 bases from V and 2 bases from J, with 16 bases in between. The CDR3 covers 15 residues. The CDR3 nucleotides are TGCGCCAGCAGACAGGGTTTCGTAGCGAACTATGGCTACACCTTC. Residues: CASRQGFVANYGYTF.

The chain carries TRBV7-9 and TRBJ1-2; 7 nucleotides agree with TRBD1. Trimming cost V 5 bases and J 4 bases; bases outside gene matches: 4. Germline loops: CDR1 SEHNR, CDR2 FQNEAQ (reference sequence). The CDR3 contains 13 residues. This chain's CDR3 is CASSRGQVYGYTF. CDR3 in DNA: TGTGCCAGCAGCCGCGGACAGGTCTATGGCTACACCTTC. The variable domain in full, with the rest retrieved from reference TRBV7-9 and TRBJ1-2, is DTGVSQNPRHKITKRGQNVTFRCDPISEHNRLYWYRQTLGQGPEFLTYFQNEAQLEKSRLLSDRFSAERPKGSFSTLEIQRTEQGDSAMYLCASSRGQVYGYTFGSGTRLTVV.

The V and J genes are TRBV27 and TRBJ2-7; D is ambiguous. Germline V lookup: CDR1 MNHEY, CDR2 SMNVEV (reference sequence). This CDR3 region has 13 residues. The V end lost 2 bases, the J end lost 4 bases, and 9 bases lay between the germline ends. Here the CDR3 reads CASSLNVRYEQYF. Written as DNA, the CDR3 is TGTGCCAGCAGTTTAAATGTCAGGTACGAGCAGTACTTC.